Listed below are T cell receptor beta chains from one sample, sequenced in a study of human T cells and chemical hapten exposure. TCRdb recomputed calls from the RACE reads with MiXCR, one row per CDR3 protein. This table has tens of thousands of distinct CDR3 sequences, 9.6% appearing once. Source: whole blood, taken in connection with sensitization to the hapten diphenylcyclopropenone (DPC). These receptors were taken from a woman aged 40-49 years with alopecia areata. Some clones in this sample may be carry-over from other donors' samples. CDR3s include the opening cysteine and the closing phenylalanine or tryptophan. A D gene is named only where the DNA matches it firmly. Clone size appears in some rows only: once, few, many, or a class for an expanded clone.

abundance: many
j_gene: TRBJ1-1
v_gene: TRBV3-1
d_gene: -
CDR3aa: CASSLTGQGMTEAFF
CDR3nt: TGTGCCAGCAGCCTCACCGGGCAGGGGATGACTGAAGCTTTCTTT

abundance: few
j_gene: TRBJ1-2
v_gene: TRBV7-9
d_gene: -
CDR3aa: CASSQPGRPYGYTF
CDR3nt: TGTGCCAGCAGCCAACCAGGACGGCCCTATGGCTACACCTTC

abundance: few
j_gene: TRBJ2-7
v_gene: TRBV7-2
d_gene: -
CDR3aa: CASSLEGGGIYF
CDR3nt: TGTGCCAGCAGCTTGGAGGGAGGCGGAATCTACTTC

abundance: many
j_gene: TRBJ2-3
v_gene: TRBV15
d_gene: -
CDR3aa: CATSRARGPGTLTNTQYF
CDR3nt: TGTGCCACCAGCAGAGCCCGGGGACCCGGGACCCTCACGAATACGCAGTATTTT

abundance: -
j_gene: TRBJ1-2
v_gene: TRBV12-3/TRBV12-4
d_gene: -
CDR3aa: CASSAQLGYTF
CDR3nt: TGTGCCAGCAGTGCCCAGCTTGGCTACACCTTC

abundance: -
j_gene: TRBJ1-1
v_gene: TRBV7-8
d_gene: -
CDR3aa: CASSLAGGTNTEAFF
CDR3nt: TGTGCCAGCAGCTTAGCCGGGGGAACGAACACTGAAGCTTTCTTT

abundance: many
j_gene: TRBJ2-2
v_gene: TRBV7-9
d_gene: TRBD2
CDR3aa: CATGTSGGEHTGELFF
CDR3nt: TGTGCCACCGGGACTAGCGGGGGAGAGCACACCGGGGAGCTGTTTTTT

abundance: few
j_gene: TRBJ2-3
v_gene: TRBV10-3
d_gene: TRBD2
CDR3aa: CATKLAGGEDTQYF
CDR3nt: TGTGCCACTAAACTAGCGGGGGGTGAAGATACGCAGTATTTT

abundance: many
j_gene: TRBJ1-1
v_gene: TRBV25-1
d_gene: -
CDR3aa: CASSVSERGWDTEAFF
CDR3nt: TGTGCCAGCAGTGTCTCCGAGAGGGGTTGGGACACTGAAGCTTTCTTT

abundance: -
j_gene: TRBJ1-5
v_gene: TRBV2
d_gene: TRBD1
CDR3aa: CASSYRGTKGQPQHF
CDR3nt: TGTGCCAGCAGTTACAGGGGTACGAAGGGACAGCCCCAGCATTTT

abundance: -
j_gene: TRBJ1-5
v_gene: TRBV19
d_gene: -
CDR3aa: CASSIQGSNQPQHF
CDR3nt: TGTGCCAGTAGTATACAGGGGAGCAATCAGCCCCAGCATTTT

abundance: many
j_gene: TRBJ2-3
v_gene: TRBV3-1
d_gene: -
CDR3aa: CASSQVAPDTQYF
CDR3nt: TGTGCCAGCAGCCAAGTCGCGCCAGATACGCAGTATTTT

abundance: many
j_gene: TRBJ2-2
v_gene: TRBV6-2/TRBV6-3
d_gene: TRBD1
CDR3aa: CASGVRDRRNTGELFF
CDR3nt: TGTGCCAGCGGAGTGCGGGACAGGAGGAACACCGGGGAGCTGTTTTTT

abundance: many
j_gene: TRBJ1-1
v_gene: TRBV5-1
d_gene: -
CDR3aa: CASSQDSSRNTEAFF
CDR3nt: TGCGCCAGCAGCCAAGACAGCTCAAGGAACACTGAAGCTTTCTTT

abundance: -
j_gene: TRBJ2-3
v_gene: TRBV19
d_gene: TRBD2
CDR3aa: CASSITGTSGGGDTQYF
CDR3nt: TGTGCCAGTAGTATCACCGGGACTAGCGGTGGTGGAGATACGCAGTATTTT

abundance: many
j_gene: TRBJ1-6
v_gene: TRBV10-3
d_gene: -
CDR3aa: CAISEVGTGGSPLHF
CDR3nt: TGTGCCATCAGTGAGGTCGGGACGGGAGGGTCACCCCTCCACTTT

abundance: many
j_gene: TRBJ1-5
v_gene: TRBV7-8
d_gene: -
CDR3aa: CASRLTVGHQPQHF
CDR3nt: TGTGCCAGCAGACTCACAGTCGGACATCAGCCCCAGCATTTT

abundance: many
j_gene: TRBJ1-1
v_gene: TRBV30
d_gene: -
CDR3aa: CAWSKGVHMNTEAFF
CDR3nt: TGTGCCTGGAGTAAGGGGGTCCACATGAACACTGAAGCTTTCTTT

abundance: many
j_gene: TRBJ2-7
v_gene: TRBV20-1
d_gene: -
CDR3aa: CSARPDTLSSYEQYF
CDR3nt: TGCAGTGCTAGACCGGACACCTTGAGCTCCTACGAGCAGTACTTC

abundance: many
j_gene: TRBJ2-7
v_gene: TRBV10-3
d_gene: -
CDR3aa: CAISEEGYEQYF
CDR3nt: TGTGCCATCAGTGAGGAGGGATACGAGCAGTACTTC

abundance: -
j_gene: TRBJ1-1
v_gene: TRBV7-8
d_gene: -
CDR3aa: CASSLRAIREAEAFF
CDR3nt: TGTGCCAGCAGCTTACGGGCCATCAGGGAAGCTGAAGCTTTCTTT

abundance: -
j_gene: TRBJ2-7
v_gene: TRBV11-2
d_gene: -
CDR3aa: CASSLGRGGYEQYF
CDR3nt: TGTGCCAGCAGCTTAGGACGTGGGGGTTACGAGCAGTACTTC

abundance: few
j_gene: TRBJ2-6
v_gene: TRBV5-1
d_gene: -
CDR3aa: CASSLISGANVLTF
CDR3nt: TGCGCCAGCAGCTTGATCTCTGGGGCCAACGTCCTGACTTTC